Shown below are 17 T cell receptor beta chains from a single sample sequenced in a study of cytomegalovirus exposure and HLA in healthy donors. PCR used 60 Vbeta primers and 13 Jbeta primers. TCRdb's copy holds only in-frame clones and misses some; the assay was immunoSEQ multiplex PCR. The repertoire holds about 120,000 clones, with around 75% as singletons. Specimen: PBMCs. These TCRs come from a woman between 45 and 60 years old in good health and CMV-seropositive.

This sequence joins TRBV7-6 and TRBJ2-3; weak D call: TRBD1 (6 bases). Trimming took off 4 bases at V and 5 bases at J, with 7 bases between the two ends. CDR1 is SGHVS, CDR2 FNYEAQ, per germline. The CDR3 spans 12 residues. CDR3 nucleotides: TGTGCCAGCAGCTCAGGGGTAGATACGCAGTATTTT. Translating gives CASSSGVDTQYF.

This chain joins TRBV25-1 and TRBJ2-7; 12 bases match TRBD2. The length of the CDR3 is 16 residues. V dropped 6 bases and J dropped 0; count of bases not matched to a gene: 6. Germline assignment: CDR1 MGHDK and CDR2 SYGVNS. This chain's CDR3 is CASSASGGVNSYEQYF. DNA for the CDR3: TGTGCCAGCAGCGCTAGCGGGGGGGTTAACTCCTACGAGCAGTACTTC.

The chain recombines TRBV21-1 with TRBJ1-1. TRBV21-1 is an annotated pseudogene. The CDR3 is 15 amino acids. CDR3 in amino acids: CASRGFQGRDTEAFF. The CDR3 DNA sequence: TGTGCCAGTCGGGGCTTCCAAGGGAGGGACACTGAAGCTTTCTTT.

This chain joins TRBV6-1 and TRBJ2-7; 9 bases line up with TRBD2. After removal of 2 bases from V and 5 bases from J, the junction contained 7 bases not matched to a gene. There are 15 residues in the CDR3. Germline V gene sequence: CDR1 MNHNS, CDR2 SASEGT. The CDR3 sequence: CASSETASGNNEQYF. CDR3 nucleotide sequence: TGTGCCAGCAGTGAAACGGCTAGCGGGAACAACGAGCAGTACTTC.

This clone is a singleton in its sample. The chain has TRBV6-6 and TRBJ2-5; 8 bases align to TRBD2. Germline V lookup: CDR1 MNHNY, CDR2 SVGAGI (reference sequence). The CDR3 contains 15 residues. The V segment lost 3 bases and the J segment 6 bases; nucleotides outside the gene matches: 9. CDR3 DNA sequence: TGTGCCAGCAGTTATCAGGCGGGAGGTGAAAAGACCCAGTACTTC. Its protein is CASSYQAGGEKTQYF.

The V and J genes are TRBV5-1 and TRBJ2-7; 7 nucleotides align to TRBD1. Germline lookup yields CDR1 SGHRS and CDR2 YFSETQ. This CDR3 contains 14 residues. Losses at the gene ends were 3 bases for V and 2 bases for J; bases not matched to a gene: 5. The CDR3 is CASSSGQVAYEQYF. CDR3 bases: TGCGCCAGCAGCTCCGGACAGGTTGCCTACGAGCAGTACTTC. The variable domain in full, with the rest retrieved from reference TRBV5-1 and TRBJ2-7, is KAGVTQTPRYLIKTRGQQVTLSCSPISGHRSVSWYQQTPGQGLQFLFEYFSETQRNKGNFPGRFSGRQFSNSRSEMNVSTLELGDSALYLCASSSGQVAYEQYFGPGTRLTVT.

This clone occurred a few times. The V gene is TRBV6-1, the J gene TRBJ1-4; TRBD1 might be the D (5 bases). Germline-derived CDR1 and CDR2 are MNHNS and SASEGT. V gave up 3 bases and J gave up 14 bases, with 19 bases separating them. There are 14 residues in the CDR3. CDR3 amino acids: CASSDALGPSVLFF. The DNA of the CDR3 is TGTGCCAGCAGTGATGCGCTGGGGCCAAGCGTTCTGTTTTTT.

This chain joins TRBV9 and TRBJ2-5, with D unresolved. Germline CDR1 and CDR2: SGDLS and YYNGEE. The CDR3 totals 15 residues. The V end lost 0 bases, the J end lost 1 base, and 10 bases lay between the germline ends. CDR3: CASSVERTLQETQYF. The DNA of the CDR3 is TGTGCCAGCAGCGTAGAGAGAACCCTCCAAGAGACCCAGTACTTC.

The chain couples TRBV28 to TRBJ1-1; TRBD1 aligns across 7 bases. The CDR3 contains 15 residues. V lost 6 bases to trimming and J lost 1 base; unmatched junction nucleotides: 8. The germline CDR1 and CDR2 sequences are MDHEN and SYDVKM. CDR3: CASSSPGTANTEAFF. The CDR3 nucleotides read TGTGCCAGCAGCTCCCCAGGGACAGCGAACACTGAAGCTTTCTTT.

This sequence joins TRBV7-3 and TRBJ2-2, with D maybe TRBD2 (5 bases). Germline lookup yields CDR1 SGHTA and CDR2 FQGTGA. The CDR3 covers 15 residues. Trimming removed 4 bases at V and 1 base at J, with 10 bases between. CDR3 in amino acids: CASSSGNLNTGELFF. The CDR3 DNA reads as TGTGCCAGCAGCTCCGGGAACCTGAACACCGGGGAGCTGTTTTTT. Supplemented by reference TRBV7-3 and TRBJ2-2, the full variable domain reads GAGVSQTPSNKVTEKGKYVELRCDPISGHTALYWYRQSLGQGPEFLIYFQGTGAADDSGLPNDRFFAVRPEGSVSTLKIQRTERGDSAVYLCASSSGNLNTGELFFGEGSRLTVL.

The chain has TRBV2 and TRBJ2-1; D ambiguous. Germline CDR1 SNHLY, CDR2 FYNNEI. CDR3 length: 14 residues. The ends were cut back, 6 bases at V and 5 bases at J, with 14 bases in the middle. The CDR3 loop reads CASSSIAGDNEQFF. DNA of the CDR3: TGTGCCAGCAGCAGTATCGCCGGAGACAATGAGCAGTTCTTC.

The gene calls are TRBV27 and TRBJ1-2; D perhaps matches TRBD1 (6 bases). The CDR3 is 16 residues long. Germline-derived CDR1 and CDR2 are MNHEY and SMNVEV (reference sequence). V lost 8 bases to trimming and J lost 8 bases, with 27 bases between them. In DNA, the CDR3 is TGTGCCAGCGGAAACTTCGGAATGTGGGGGCAGGGGGGCTACACCTTC. Its translation: CASGNFGMWGQGGYTF.

This chain links TRBV15 with TRBJ1-1, with a weak D call TRBD1 (6 bases). Between the trimmed V and J ends, which lost 4 bases and 0 bases, there was a span of 12 bases. Germline V gene lookup returns CDR1 LNHNV and CDR2 YYDKDF (reference sequence). The CDR3 length is 15 residues. The CDR3, as DNA: TGTGCCACCAGCACGGACAGACCGATGAACACTGAAGCTTTCTTT. This gives the protein CATSTDRPMNTEAFF.

The sample holds one count of this clone. This chain uses TRBV7-8 with TRBJ1-1, with D hard to call. Germline V lookup: CDR1 SGHVS, CDR2 FQNEAQ. V was clipped by 1 base and J by 6 bases, with 9 bases between them. This CDR3 comprises 13 residues. The CDR3 sequence: CASSLGAKAEAFF. In nucleotides, the CDR3 is TGTGCCAGCAGCTTAGGGGCAAAAGCTGAAGCTTTCTTT.

This sequence joins TRBV5-6 and TRBJ2-2; tentatively, D is TRBD1 (6 bases). V was cut by 9 bases and J by 4 bases, with 16 bases left in between. Germline V gene data show CDR1 as SGHDT and CDR2 as YYEEEE. The CDR3 covers 14 residues. The CDR3: CATRGRGSTGELFF. As DNA, the CDR3 is TGTGCCACCAGGGGCAGGGGCTCCACCGGGGAGCTGTTTTTT. The variable domain in full, completed from reference TRBV5-6 and TRBJ2-2, reads DAGVTQSPTHLIKTRGQQVTLRCSPKSGHDTVSWYQQALGQGPQFIFQYYEEEERQRGNFPDRFSGHQFPNYSSELNVNALLLGDSALYLCATRGRGSTGELFFGEGSRLTVL.

The chain uses TRBV6-5 and TRBJ2-2; D is possibly TRBD1 (6 bases). The V gene lost 5 bases and the J gene lost 3 bases, with 13 bases spanning the gap. This CDR3 region has 15 residues. Germline CDR1 reads MNHEY; CDR2 reads SVGAGI. The CDR3 coding sequence is TGTGCCAGCAGTCACCGACAGGTTCACACCGGGGAGCTGTTTTTT. Encoded protein: CASSHRQVHTGELFF.

The chain has TRBV2 and TRBJ2-3, with 7 bases matching TRBD1. With 5 bases clipped from V and 10 bases from J, the junction kept 9 bases outside the gene matches. The CDR3 covers 13 residues. Germline lookup yields CDR1 SNHLY and CDR2 FYNNEI. CDR3 nucleotide sequence: TGTGCCAGCAGTTACCCGGGACAGCGTTCGCAGTATTTT. This sequence encodes CASSYPGQRSQYF. Full variable domain (remainder filled in from reference TRBV2 and TRBJ2-3): EPEVTQTPSHQVTQMGQEVILRCVPISNHLYFYWYRQILGQKVEFLVSFYNNEISEKSEIFDDQFSVERPDGSNFTLKIRSTKLEDSAMYFCASSYPGQRSQYFGPGTRLTVL.